These 5 T cell receptor beta chains share one sample of origin, sequenced in a study of blood T cell repertoires in COVID-19. The protocol was immunoSEQ multiplex PCR, while the TCRdb copy is restricted to in-frame clones and leaves out a portion. This sample has some 150,000 clones; about 86% occur once, and the top ten carry approximately 8.3%. Sequenced input: peripheral blood. Receptors originate from a woman aged 55 to 70 with acute or convalescent COVID-19.

The V gene is TRBV5-1, the J gene TRBJ2-3; D is perhaps TRBD2 (6 bases). The germline V gene has CDR1 SGHRS and CDR2 YFSETQ. This CDR3 contains 16 residues. V was shortened by 4 bases and J by 4 bases, with 19 bases between the two germline ends. The DNA for the CDR3 is TGCGCCAGCAGCCGGGGCGGCGGGGTATTTGCAGATACGCAGTATTTT. Its protein is CASSRGGGVFADTQYF.

This chain connects TRBV6-4 to TRBJ2-5; D is possibly TRBD2 (6 bases). The CDR3 runs 13 residues. V lost 4 bases and J lost 4, with 10 bases in between. Per germline, CDR1 MRHNA and CDR2 SNTAGT. CDR3 bases: TGTGCCAGCAGTGTACGGGGAGGAGAGACCCAGTACTTC. It yields the protein CASSVRGGETQYF.

The chain uses TRBV10-1 and TRBJ2-7; 12 nucleotides agree with TRBD2. The germline V gene has CDR1 WNHNN and CDR2 SYGVQD (reference sequence). Unmatched junction bases numbered 2, after V lost 6 bases and J lost 2 bases. CDR3 length: 14 residues. The CDR3 loop is CASSGLAGPYEQYF. In DNA form, the CDR3 reads TGCGCCAGCAGCGGACTAGCGGGGCCCTACGAGCAGTACTTC.

The chain has TRBV12-3 or TRBV12-4 and TRBJ1-2; D gene ambiguous. The V gene lost 7 bases and the J gene lost 2 bases, with 11 bases spanning the gap. The CDR3 is 13 residues long. CDR3 in amino acids: CASTRTENYGYTF. Written as DNA, the CDR3 is TGTGCCAGCACCCGTACAGAGAACTATGGCTACACCTTC.

The sample holds many counts of this clone. This chain uses TRBV6-5 with TRBJ1-1; D not certain. Between the trimmed V and J ends, which lost 3 bases and 2 bases, there was a span of 13 bases. Looked up from germline, CDR1 is MNHEY and CDR2 is SVGAGI. CDR3 length: 15 residues. The CDR3 here is CASSYGGGVNTEAFF. CDR3 bases: TGTGCCAGCAGTTATGGAGGTGGAGTTAACACTGAAGCTTTCTTT.